These 14 T cell receptor beta chains were sequenced from one sample in a study of PD-1 blockade in classical Hodgkin lymphoma. Libraries were prepared by immunoSEQ multiplex PCR; TCRdb keeps only in-frame clonotypes and omits some of them. The sample consists of 15,000 to 20,000 clones, approximately 86% of them appearing once. Time point indicated: newly diagnosed, previously untreated cHL patient sample. Material: peripheral blood mononuclear cells (PBMCs). All receptors derive from a human donor with classical Hodgkin lymphoma.

This rearrangement joins TRBV7-2 to TRBJ1-2; 11 bases are a match to TRBD1. Trimming at V came to 1 base and at J to 5 bases, leaving 9 bases not matched to a gene. This CDR3 comprises 17 residues. Germline V gene lookup returns CDR1 SGHTA and CDR2 FQGNSA. CDR3 sequence reads: CASSLDMGQGVWYGYTF. CDR3 DNA sequence: TGTGCCAGCAGCTTAGATATGGGACAGGGGGTTTGGTATGGCTACACCTTC.

The chain links TRBV7-6 to TRBJ2-1, with TRBD1 as a possible D gene (6 bases). The germline V gene encodes CDR1 SGHVS and CDR2 FNYEAQ. The V end lost 5 bases, the J end lost 5 bases, and 13 bases lay between the germline ends. The CDR3 runs 14 residues. CDR3 sequence: CASSRFSGDNEQFF. The CDR3 bases are TGTGCCAGCAGCCGTTTTTCAGGGGACAATGAGCAGTTCTTC. Variable domain in full (rest from reference TRBV7-6 and TRBJ2-1): GAGVSQSPRYKVTKRGQDVALRCDPISGHVSLYWYRQALGQGPEFLTYFNYEAQQDKSGLPNDRFSAERPEGSISTLTIQRTEQRDSAMYRCASSRFSGDNEQFFGPGTRLTVL.

This clone was seen a few times. The genes are TRBV27 and TRBJ2-7, with 10 bases fitting TRBD2. CDR3 length equals 15 residues. Germline values: CDR1 MNHEY, CDR2 SMNVEV (reference sequence). After removal of 5 bases from V and 2 bases from J, the junction contained 6 bases not matched to a gene. CDR3 DNA: TGTGCCAGCAGTCTTGTAGCGGGAGGTACCTACGAGCAGTACTTC. Protein product: CASSLVAGGTYEQYF.

The gene calls are TRBV6-5 and TRBJ2-7, with D maybe TRBD2 (5 bases). CDR1 MNHEY and CDR2 SVGAGI come from the germline V gene. Trimming left V 0 bases short and J 6 bases short, with 9 bases between. This CDR3 has 13 amino acids. The chain's CDR3 is CASSYSVDFEQYF. DNA for the CDR3: TGTGCCAGCAGTTACTCGGTGGACTTCGAGCAGTACTTC.

The rearrangement links TRBV7-9 to TRBJ1-1; 8 nucleotides align to TRBD1. The CDR3 runs to 14 residues. The ends lost 0 bases at V and 5 bases at J; junction bases unmatched: 2. CDR1 is SEHNR, CDR2 FQNEAQ, per germline (reference sequence). For the CDR3, the DNA is TGTGCCAGCAGCTTAGCCCGACAGGGGACTGAAGCTTTCTTT. Protein product: CASSLARQGTEAFF.

The chain recombines TRBV7-9 with TRBJ2-7; D is possibly TRBD2 (6 bases). Germline V gene sequence: CDR1 SEHNR, CDR2 FQNEAQ (reference sequence). The CDR3 has 14 residues. Deletions cut 5 bases from V and 2 bases from J, with 13 bases between. The CDR3 nucleotides read TGTGCCAGCAGCCCGGGGGACGCCACCTACGAGCAGTACTTC. It translates to CASSPGDATYEQYF.

The J gene is TRBJ1-5, the V gene TRBV28; maybe TRBD1 (5 bases). V gave up 7 bases and J gave up 7 bases, with 17 bases separating them. The CDR3 is 14 amino acids. Looked up from germline, CDR1 is MDHEN and CDR2 is SYDVKM. The CDR3 bases are TGTGCCAGCAAGAAGTGGGACTTGGGGCAGCCCCAGCATTTT. Protein: CASKKWDLGQPQHF. Drawing the rest from reference TRBV28 and TRBJ1-5, the complete variable domain is DVKVTQSSRYLVKRTGEKVFLECVQDMDHENMFWYRQDPGLGLRLIYFSYDVKMKEKGDIPEGYSVSREKKERFSLILESASTNQTSMYLCASKKWDLGQPQHFGDGTRLSIL.

The chain has TRBV6-1 and TRBJ2-2; D gene uncertain. The V gene lost 8 bases and the J gene lost 2 bases, with 12 bases spanning the gap. The CDR3 spans 14 residues. Looked up from germline, CDR1 is MNHNS and CDR2 is SASEGT. Here the CDR3 reads CASRSPQNTGELFF. The CDR3 DNA reads as TGTGCCAGCCGGAGCCCCCAAAACACCGGGGAGCTGTTTTTT.

This clone was recorded only once. The J gene is TRBJ2-5, the V gene TRBV28, with a possible D match to TRBD2 (6 bases). The V end lost 5 bases, the J end lost 5 bases, and 15 bases lay between the germline ends. This CDR3 spans 14 amino acids. Germline V gene sequence: CDR1 MDHEN, CDR2 SYDVKM. The CDR3 nucleotides read TGTGCCAGCAGTCGTAGCTACGGAGGGGAGACCCAGTACTTC. It encodes CASSRSYGGETQYF. Using reference TRBV28 and TRBJ2-5 for the parts outside the CDR3, the full variable domain is DVKVTQSSRYLVKRTGEKVFLECVQDMDHENMFWYRQDPGLGLRLIYFSYDVKMKEKGDIPEGYSVSREKKERFSLILESASTNQTSMYLCASSRSYGGETQYFGPGTRLLVL.

The V call is TRBV19, the J call TRBJ1-5; D unclear. CDR3 length: 15 amino acids. Trimming cost V 1 base and J 1 base, with 8 bases left between them. Germline V lookup: CDR1 LNHDA, CDR2 SQIVND (reference sequence). CDR3 bases: TGTGCCAGTAGTATAGCCCCACACAGCAATCAGCCCCAGCATTTT. This gives the protein CASSIAPHSNQPQHF.

The V and J genes are TRBV19 and TRBJ1-2, with a tentative D call TRBD1 (5 bases). Trimming took 9 bases from V and 0 from J, leaving 17 bases between them. The CDR3 runs to 15 residues. Germline V gene sequence: CDR1 LNHDA, CDR2 SQIVND (reference sequence). For the CDR3, the DNA is TGTGCCAGCCATTTGGTGGGGGGAGCTAACTATGGCTACACCTTC. Translation: CASHLVGGANYGYTF.

The rearrangement uses TRBV7-9 and TRBJ2-7; 11 bases line up with TRBD2. Per germline, CDR1 SEHNR and CDR2 FQNEAQ (reference sequence). V shed 3 bases, J shed 4 bases, and the junction held 5 bases outside the gene matches. This CDR3 spans 15 amino acids. The CDR3 loop reads CASSFYSGRGYEQYF. The CDR3 DNA reads TGTGCCAGCAGCTTTTATAGCGGGAGGGGGTACGAGCAGTACTTC.

In its sample, this clone was seen once. The gene calls are TRBV5-1 and TRBJ1-2; D is uncertain. This CDR3 comprises 14 residues. With 3 bases removed from V and 6 bases from J, the gap between germline ends came to 15 bases. The V gene's germline CDR1 is SGHRS and CDR2 YFSETQ. The CDR3 DNA follows: TGCGCCAGCAGCTCCGAGGGAGGGCTTGATGGCTACACCTTC. The encoded protein is CASSSEGGLDGYTF. Full variable domain (outside the CDR3, taken from reference TRBV5-1 and TRBJ1-2): KAGVTQTPRYLIKTRGQQVTLSCSPISGHRSVSWYQQTPGQGLQFLFEYFSETQRNKGNFPGRFSGRQFSNSRSEMNVSTLELGDSALYLCASSSEGGLDGYTFGSGTRLTVV.

The J gene is TRBJ2-5, the V gene TRBV5-1; 9 positions match TRBD1. This CDR3 region has 16 residues. Germline V lookup: CDR1 SGHRS, CDR2 YFSETQ. The J segment lost 1 base and the V segment lost 0 bases, leaving 4 bases of the junction unmatched. Written as DNA, the CDR3 is TGCGCCAGCAGCTTGGGGGACAGGGCCTTCCAAGAGACCCAGTACTTC. The encoded protein is CASSLGDRAFQETQYF.